This T cell receptor beta chain was sequenced for a study of blood T cells in healthy people across ages. About the study: Template-switching capture recovered about one barcoded beta molecule per two T cells.

Alongside a J-beta primer mix, a sample-barcoded 5' primer served in a second PCR lasting 7 to 11 cycles. A single record per CDR3 protein comes from TCRdb applying MiXCR to the 5' RACE reads. The sample consists of roughly 1,800,000 distinct CDR3 sequences, approximately 50% of them appearing once. The CDR3 length is 18 residues. Trimming at V came to 1 base and at J to 7 bases, leaving 16 bases not matched to a gene. The germline gives CDR1 MGHRA, CDR2 YSYEKL. Those donating, healthy Caucasian individuals from Russia, were aged roughly 6 to 90. The receptor's source is a middle-aged woman in good health. The chain links TRBV4-1 to TRBJ2-1; 7 nucleotides line up with TRBD2. Sequencing was performed on blood. The chain's CDR3 is CASSQVSSSGGPWNEQFF. The CDR3 region has the DNA TGCGCCAGCAGCCAAGTATCGTCTAGCGGAGGGCCGTGGAATGAGCAGTTCTTC.